This T cell receptor (beta chain) emerged from a study of T cells expressing NK-cell markers. Study background: Repertoire data for TCR beta were derived from sorted T cells (CD3+CD56+NKG2C+, CD3+CD56+NKG2C- and CD3+CD56-NKG2C+).

Study results and limitations: In a handful of donors, these clonotypes also led the CD3+CD56-NKG2C+ fraction. CD8+ T cells in 5 or 6 donors included dominant NKG2C+ clonotypes at roughly 1.0-7.0%.

Notes on this clonotype: The antigen remains unidentified.

As the method of synthesis, 5'RACE template switching with UMIs yielded TCR beta cDNA. No DNA is given; TCRdb re-called the 5' RACE reads and lists each CDR3 protein once. This listing includes hundreds of thousands of distinct CDR3 sequences. The CDR3 sequence is 14 residues long. Material for sequencing was blood T cells: a sorted CD56 or NKG2C T cell subset, CD4+ or CD8+ T cells, or bulk PBMC T cells (not recorded which). The clonotype originates from a woman aged 18 to 69 in good health. The chain joins TRBV12-3 or TRBV12-4 to TRBJ2-3. CDR3 sequence: CASVEPTLTDTQYF.